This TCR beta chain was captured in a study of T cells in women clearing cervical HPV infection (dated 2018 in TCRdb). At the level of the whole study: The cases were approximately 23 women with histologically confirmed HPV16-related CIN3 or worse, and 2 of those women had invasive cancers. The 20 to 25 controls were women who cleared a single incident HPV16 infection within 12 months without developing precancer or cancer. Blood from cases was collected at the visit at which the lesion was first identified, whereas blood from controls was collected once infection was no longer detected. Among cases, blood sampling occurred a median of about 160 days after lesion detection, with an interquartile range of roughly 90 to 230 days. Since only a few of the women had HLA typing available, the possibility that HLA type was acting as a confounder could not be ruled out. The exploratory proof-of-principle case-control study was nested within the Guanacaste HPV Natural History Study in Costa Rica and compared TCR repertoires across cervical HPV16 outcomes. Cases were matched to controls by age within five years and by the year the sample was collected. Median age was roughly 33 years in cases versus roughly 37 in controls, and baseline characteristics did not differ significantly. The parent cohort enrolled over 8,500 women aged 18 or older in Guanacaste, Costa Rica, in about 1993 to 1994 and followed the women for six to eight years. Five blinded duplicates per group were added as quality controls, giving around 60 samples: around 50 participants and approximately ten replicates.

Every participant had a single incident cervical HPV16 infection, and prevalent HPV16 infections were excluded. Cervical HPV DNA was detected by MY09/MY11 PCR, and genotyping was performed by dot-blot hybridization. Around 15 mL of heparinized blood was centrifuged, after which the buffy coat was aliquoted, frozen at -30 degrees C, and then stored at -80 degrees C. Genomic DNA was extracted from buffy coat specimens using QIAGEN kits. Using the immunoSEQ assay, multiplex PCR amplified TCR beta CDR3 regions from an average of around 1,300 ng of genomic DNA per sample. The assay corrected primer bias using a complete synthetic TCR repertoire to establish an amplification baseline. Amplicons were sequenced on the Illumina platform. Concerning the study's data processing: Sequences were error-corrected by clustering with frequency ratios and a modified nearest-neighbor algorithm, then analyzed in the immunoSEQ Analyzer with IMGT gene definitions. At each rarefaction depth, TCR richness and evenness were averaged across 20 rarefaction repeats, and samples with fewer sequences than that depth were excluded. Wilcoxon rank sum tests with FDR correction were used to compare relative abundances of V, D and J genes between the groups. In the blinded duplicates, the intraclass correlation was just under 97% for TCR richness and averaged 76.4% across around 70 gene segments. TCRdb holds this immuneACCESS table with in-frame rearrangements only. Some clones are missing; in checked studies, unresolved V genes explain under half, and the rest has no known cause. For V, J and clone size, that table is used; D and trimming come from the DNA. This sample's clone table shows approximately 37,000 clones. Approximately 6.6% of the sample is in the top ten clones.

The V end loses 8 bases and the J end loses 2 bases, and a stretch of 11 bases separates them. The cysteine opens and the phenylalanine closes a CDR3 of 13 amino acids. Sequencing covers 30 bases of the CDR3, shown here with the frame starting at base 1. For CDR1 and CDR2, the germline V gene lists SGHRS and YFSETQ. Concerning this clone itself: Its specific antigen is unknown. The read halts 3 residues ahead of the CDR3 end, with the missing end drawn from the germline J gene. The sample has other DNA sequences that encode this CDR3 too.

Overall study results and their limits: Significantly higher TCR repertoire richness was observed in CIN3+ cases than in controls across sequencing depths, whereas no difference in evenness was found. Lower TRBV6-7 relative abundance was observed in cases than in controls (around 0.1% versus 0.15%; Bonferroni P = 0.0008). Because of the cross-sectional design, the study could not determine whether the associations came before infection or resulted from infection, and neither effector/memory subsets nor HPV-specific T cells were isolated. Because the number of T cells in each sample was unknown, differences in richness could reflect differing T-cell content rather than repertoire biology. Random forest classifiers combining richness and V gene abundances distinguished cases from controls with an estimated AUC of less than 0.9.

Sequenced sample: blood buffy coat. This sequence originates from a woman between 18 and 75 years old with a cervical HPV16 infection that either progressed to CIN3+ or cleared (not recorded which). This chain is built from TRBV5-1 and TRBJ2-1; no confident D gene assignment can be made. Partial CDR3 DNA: TGCGCCAGTAGCACTTCAACCTACAATGAG. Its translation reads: CASSTSTYNE. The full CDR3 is CASSTSTYNEQFF. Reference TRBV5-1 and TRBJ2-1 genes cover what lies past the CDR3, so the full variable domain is KAGVTQTPRYLIKTRGQQVTLSCSPISGHRSVSWYQQTPGQGLQFLFEYFSETQRNKGNFPGRFSGRQFSNSRSEMNVSTLELGDSALYLCASSTSTYNEQFFGPGTRLTVL.